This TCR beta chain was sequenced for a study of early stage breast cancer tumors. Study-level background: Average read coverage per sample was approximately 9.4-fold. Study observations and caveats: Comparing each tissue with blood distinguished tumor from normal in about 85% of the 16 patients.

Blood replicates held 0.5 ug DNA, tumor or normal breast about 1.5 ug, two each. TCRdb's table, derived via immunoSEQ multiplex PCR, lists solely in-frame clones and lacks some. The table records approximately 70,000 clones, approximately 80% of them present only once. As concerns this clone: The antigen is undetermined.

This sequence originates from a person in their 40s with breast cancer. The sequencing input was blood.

The CDR3 spells CAWSDRTGAFAQYF. The CDR3 region has the DNA TGTGCCTGGAGTGATCGAACTGGGGCCTTCGCGCAGTACTTC. The rearrangement joins TRBV30 to TRBJ2-7; the D gene is possibly TRBD1 (5 bases). Germline-derived CDR1 and CDR2 are GTSNPN and SVGIG (reference sequence). V dropped 1 base and J dropped 9 bases, with 19 bases sitting between them. This CDR3 comprises 14 residues. Together with reference TRBV30 and TRBJ2-7, the CDR3 gives the full variable domain: SQTIHQWPATLVQPVGSPLSLECTVEGTSNPNLYWYRQAAGRGLQLLFYSVGIGQISSEVPQNLSASRPQDRQFILSSKKLLLSDSGFYLCAWSDRTGAFAQYFGPGTRLTVT.